These 22 T cell receptor beta chains were all obtained from the same sample, sequenced in a study of blood T cell repertoires in COVID-19 (dated by TCRdb to about 2020). Libraries came from the immunoSEQ multiplex PCR assay. TCRdb's version of the immuneACCESS table is confined to in-frame rearrangements and falls short of the full clone set. An unresolved V gene accounts for under half of the shortfall where checked; the remainder is of unknown origin. Present in this sample are approximately 71,000 clones, just over 90% of which were seen just once. The ten largest clones capture under 6.5% of the sample. The sample consisted of peripheral blood. All receptors come from a young woman with acute or convalescent COVID-19.

CDR3 sequence (DNA): TGTGCCAGCAGCTACAGCGGAAACAACCAAGAGACCCAGTACTTC. Amino acid sequence: CASSYSGNNQETQYF. The chain uses TRBV7-2 and TRBJ2-5, with a tentative D call TRBD2 (5 bases). Germline V CDR1 and CDR2: SGHTA, FQGNSA. The CDR3 totals 15 residues. V was cut by 4 bases and J by 0 bases, with 12 bases left in between.

The chain employs TRBV27 and TRBJ1-1; D perhaps matches TRBD1 (5 bases). This CDR3 is built from 15 residues. Deletions cut 5 bases from V and 0 bases from J, with 13 bases between. From germline, CDR1 is MNHEY and CDR2 SMNVEV (reference sequence). CDR3 loop: CASSLTVGLNTEAFF. CDR3 nucleotide sequence: TGTGCCAGCAGTCTGACAGTGGGTTTGAACACTGAAGCTTTCTTT.

This clone has only one observation. The genes are TRBV6-1 and TRBJ1-5, with TRBD1 matching 9 bases. The CDR3 is made up of 18 amino acids. The ends lost 1 base at V and 1 base at J; junction bases unmatched: 8. CDR1 is MNHNS and CDR2 is SASEGT in the germline V gene. The CDR3 region is CASSEDVYRGQSNQPQHF. The CDR3, as DNA: TGTGCCAGCAGTGAAGACGTGTACAGGGGGCAGAGCAATCAGCCCCAGCATTTT.

This clone was observed a handful of times. The chain recombines TRBV10-1 with TRBJ2-1; 13 positions match TRBD2. Germline lookup yields CDR1 WNHNN and CDR2 SYGVQD (reference sequence). CDR3 size: 18 residues. The V segment lost 5 bases and the J segment 5 bases; nucleotides outside the gene matches: 12. The CDR3 DNA reads TGCGCCAGCAGTAGACTAGCGGGAGGCCCCCCGACGAACAATGAGCAGTTCTTC. This sequence encodes CASSRLAGGPPTNNEQFF.

This clone was observed a single time. Written as DNA, the CDR3 is TGCGCCAGCAGCCAAGATGAGGAACAGGGCTACGAGCAGTACTTC. Translated: CASSQDEEQGYEQYF. The rearrangement uses TRBV4-1 and TRBJ2-7; a possible D gene is TRBD1 (6 bases). CDR3 length: 15 residues. Between the trimmed V and J ends, which lost 0 bases and 3 bases, there was a span of 12 bases. Germline values: CDR1 MGHRA, CDR2 YSYEKL.

V gene TRBV4-3 combines with J gene TRBJ1-2; TRBD1 is a possible D gene (5 bases). The germline V gene encodes CDR1 LGHNA and CDR2 YSLEER. The CDR3 extends over 13 amino acids. Trimming removed 0 bases from V and 8 bases from J, with 10 bases in between. Here the CDR3 reads CASSQDPRVGYTF. The CDR3 DNA follows: TGCGCCAGCAGCCAAGACCCCAGGGTGGGCTACACCTTC.

This sequence joins TRBV4-2 and TRBJ1-2, with TRBD1 matching over 8 bases. The CDR3 has 15 amino acids. Germline CDR1 reads LGHNA; CDR2 reads YNFKEQ. V shed 5 bases and J 1 base; nucleotides not matched to a gene: 6. The CDR3 DNA reads TGTGCCAGCAGCGTACGACAGGGGTATAACTATGGCTACACCTTC. It is translated as CASSVRQGYNYGYTF.

The genes are TRBV5-1 and TRBJ1-1, with D perhaps TRBD1 (6 bases). The CDR3 runs to 17 residues. V was clipped by 2 bases and J by 0 bases, with 17 bases between them. The germline V gene encodes CDR1 SGHRS and CDR2 YFSETQ. CDR3 amino acids: CASSFLGRQVMNTEAFF. The CDR3 DNA follows: TGCGCCAGCAGCTTCCTCGGTCGACAGGTGATGAACACTGAAGCTTTCTTT.

The V call is TRBV27, the J call TRBJ2-3, with TRBD2 matching over 7 bases. CDR1 and CDR2 from the germline V gene are MNHEY and SMNVEV (reference sequence). This CDR3 is 17 amino acids long. V shed 0 bases, J shed 2 bases, and the junction held 8 bases outside the gene matches. The CDR3 sequence is CASSLSLLAIHTDTQYF. CDR3 nucleotide sequence: TGTGCCAGCAGTTTATCGTTACTAGCGATACACACAGATACGCAGTATTTT.

CDR3 sequence: CASSQDRGGSPLHF. CDR3 DNA sequence: TGCGCCAGCAGCCAAGACCGAGGGGGTTCACCCCTCCACTTT. The V gene is TRBV4-3, the J gene TRBJ1-6, with D possibly TRBD1 on 6 matching bases. The CDR3 has 14 residues. Germline lookup yields CDR1 LGHNA and CDR2 YSLEER. Trimming took 0 bases from V and 9 from J, leaving 9 bases between them.

The V and J genes are TRBV18 and TRBJ1-4, with D hard to call. Per the germline V gene, CDR1 is KGHSH and CDR2 is LQKENI. V dropped 5 bases and J dropped 0 bases, with 10 bases sitting between them. The CDR3 is made up of 15 amino acids. The CDR3 reads CASSTSGATNEKLFF. CDR3 bases: TGTGCCAGCTCAACTTCGGGAGCAACTAATGAAAAACTGTTTTTT.

This clone was recorded a few times. The chain links TRBV7-9 to TRBJ2-2; 8 bases map to TRBD2. Trimming cost V 5 bases and J 1 base; bases outside gene matches: 12. Germline V CDR1 and CDR2: SEHNR, FQNEAQ (reference sequence). The CDR3 totals 18 residues. The CDR3 nucleotides are TGTGCCAGCAGCCGTAGACCACTAGCGGAGAAGAACACCGGGGAGCTGTTTTTT. Protein: CASSRRPLAEKNTGELFF.

In DNA, the CDR3 is TGTGCCAGCAGCCGGACAGGGCTGGTTACTGAAGCTTTCTTT. Protein sequence: CASSRTGLVTEAFF. This chain uses TRBV28 with TRBJ1-1; the match to TRBD1 covers 8 bases. V lost 6 bases and J lost 5; bases outside the gene matches: 8. The CDR3 spans 14 residues. Germline V gene lookup returns CDR1 MDHEN and CDR2 SYDVKM.

This chain joins TRBV10-3 and TRBJ2-7; 7 bases are a match to TRBD1. V gave up 3 bases and J gave up 2 bases; unmatched junction bases: 7. This CDR3 comprises 15 residues. From germline, CDR1 is ENHRY and CDR2 SYGVKD. This CDR3 reads CAISENHGQAYEQYF. As DNA, the CDR3 is TGTGCCATCAGTGAAAACCACGGACAGGCCTACGAGCAGTACTTC.

The chain combines TRBV4-2 with TRBJ2-5; TRBD2 matches 10 bases. The CDR3 covers 17 residues. V lost 4 bases to trimming and J lost 2 bases; unmatched junction nucleotides: 10. CDR1 LGHNA and CDR2 YNFKEQ come from the germline V gene. The CDR3 sequence: CASSPNGERGGQETQYF. CDR3 DNA: TGTGCCAGCAGCCCTAACGGCGAGCGGGGGGGGCAAGAGACCCAGTACTTC.

The rearrangement links TRBV3-1 (or the pseudogene TRBV3-2) to TRBJ2-5; 7 positions match TRBD2. The CDR3 loop spans 15 amino acids. Germline assignment: CDR1 LGHDT and CDR2 YNNKEL (reference sequence). V trimming: 1 base; J trimming: 1 base; junction bases outside the gene matches: 3. The CDR3 reads CASSQAGGIQETQYF. The CDR3 nucleotides are TGTGCCAGCAGCCAAGCGGGGGGAATCCAAGAGACCCAGTACTTC.

Only a few counts were recorded for this clone. The rearrangement uses TRBV7-6 and TRBJ2-1; 7 bases are shared with TRBD1. The germline V gene has CDR1 SGHVS and CDR2 FNYEAQ. This CDR3 comprises 13 residues. V shed 4 bases and J 5 bases; nucleotides not matched to a gene: 2. The CDR3 nucleotides read TGTGCCAGCAGCTCGGACAGGAACAATGAGCAGTTCTTC. This sequence encodes CASSSDRNNEQFF.

V usage is TRBV7-7 and J usage is TRBJ2-7; 7 bases are a match to TRBD1. CDR1 SSHAT and CDR2 FNYEAQ come from the germline V gene (reference sequence). Trimming took 4 bases from V and 2 from J; bases not matched to a gene: 11. The CDR3 is 16 amino acids. CDR3 sequence reads: CASSSREDRNTYEQYF. CDR3 sequence (DNA): TGTGCCAGCAGCTCCCGAGAGGACAGGAATACCTACGAGCAGTACTTC.

The chain couples TRBV5-1 to TRBJ2-3; TRBD1 agrees at 9 bases. With V trimmed by 4 bases and J by 1 base, 7 bases remained unmatched. Germline V lookup: CDR1 SGHRS, CDR2 YFSETQ. The CDR3 runs to 16 residues. This chain's CDR3 is CASSPGQGMGTDTQYF. The CDR3 DNA follows: TGCGCCAGCAGCCCGGGACAGGGTATGGGCACAGATACGCAGTATTTT.

This clone was found once. The chain employs TRBV11-2 and TRBJ1-6, with unresolved D. The CDR3 covers 16 residues. Between the trimmed V and J ends, which lost 1 base and 0 bases, there was a span of 7 bases. Germline assignment: CDR1 SGHAT and CDR2 FQNNGV. DNA for the CDR3: TGTGCCAGCAGCTTAGTCCTCAGCTCCTATAATTCACCCCTCCACTTT. This gives the protein CASSLVLSSYNSPLHF.

In this sample, this clone turned up once. This chain connects TRBV6-5 to TRBJ2-7, with 11 bases lining up with TRBD2. The CDR3 runs 14 residues. V was clipped by 4 bases and J by 4 bases; unmatched bases: 3. Germline V gene data show CDR1 as MNHEY and CDR2 as SVGAGI. CDR3 protein: CASSSLAGVYEQYF. Here the CDR3 DNA reads TGTGCCAGCAGTTCACTAGCGGGAGTGTACGAGCAGTACTTC.

The V gene is TRBV29-1, the J gene TRBJ1-2; perhaps TRBD1 as D (6 bases). V lost 6 bases, J lost 4 bases, and 15 bases lay in between. This CDR3 comprises 13 residues. CDR1 and CDR2 (germline): SQVTM, ANQGSEA. CDR3: CSVKGQPFYGYTF. CDR3 nucleotide sequence: TGCAGCGTCAAAGGACAGCCCTTCTATGGCTACACCTTC. The whole variable domain, remainder taken from reference TRBV29-1 and TRBJ1-2, is SAVISQKPSRDICQRGTSLTIQCQVDSQVTMMFWYRQQPGQSLTLIATANQGSEATYESGFVIDKFPISRPNLTFSTLTVSNMSPEDSSIYLCSVKGQPFYGYTFGSGTRLTVV.